Described below is a single T cell receptor (beta chain) sequence and its context. TCRdb used MiXCR to reprocess the 5' RACE reads, holding one entry per CDR3 protein. Here the sample spans about 54,000 distinct CDR3 sequences, about 15% being singletons. Per germline, CDR1 SGHRS and CDR2 YFSETQ. The J segment lost 2 bases and the V segment lost 0 bases, leaving 7 bases of the junction unmatched. The CDR3 runs 16 residues. Sequencing was carried out using naive CD4+ T cells sorted from blood. Subset here: naive CD4+ T cells, CD4+CD45RA+CD25-. This clonotype was sampled from a female donor with breast cancer. The V and J genes are TRBV5-1 and TRBJ2-5, with 7 bases aligning to TRBD1. DNA of the CDR3: TGCGCCAGCAGCTTGGCCCTTGGGACAGAACAAGAGACCCAGTACTTC. This codes for CASSLALGTEQETQYF.